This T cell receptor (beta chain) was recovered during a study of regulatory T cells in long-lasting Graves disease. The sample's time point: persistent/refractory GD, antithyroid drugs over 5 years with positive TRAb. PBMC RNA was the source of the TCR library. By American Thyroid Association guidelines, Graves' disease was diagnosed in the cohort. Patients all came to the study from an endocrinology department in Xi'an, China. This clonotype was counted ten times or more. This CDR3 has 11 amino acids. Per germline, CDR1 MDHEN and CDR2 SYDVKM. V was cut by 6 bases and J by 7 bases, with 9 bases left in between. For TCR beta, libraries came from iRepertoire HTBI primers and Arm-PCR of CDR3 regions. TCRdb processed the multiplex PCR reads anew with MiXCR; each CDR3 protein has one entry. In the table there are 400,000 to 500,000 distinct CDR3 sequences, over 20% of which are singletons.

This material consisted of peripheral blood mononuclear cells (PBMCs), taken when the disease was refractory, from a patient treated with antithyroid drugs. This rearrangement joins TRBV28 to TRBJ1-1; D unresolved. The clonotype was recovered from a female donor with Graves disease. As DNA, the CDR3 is TGTGCCAGCAGCCGCCTGGGTGAAGCTTTCTTT. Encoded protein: CASSRLGEAFF.